What follows is one T cell receptor beta chain and its context. This clonotype was seen many times. There is no known antigen for this receptor. No clone much larger than this one lies a single base away; base qualities are absent. The library came from 5' RACE. Data came from a NextSeq 500. In the TCR library protocol, unique molecular identifiers were attached to individual cDNA molecules to correct for PCR bias and sequencing error. Both TCR alpha and beta chains were sequenced, and tight co-correlation was observed between alpha and beta sequence abundances in each sample. The paper's data handling went like this. Decombinator V4 was used to annotate TCR sequences for V gene, J gene and CDR3. Expanded TCRs were defined as changing significantly between any two time points under a Poisson model with p below 0.0001. Abundances of TCRs were expressed as counts per million after normalisation to the total number of TCRs sequenced in each sample. TRAV1-2 paired with TRAJ12, TRAJ20 or TRAJ33 defined MAIT TCRs, while TRAV10 paired with TRAJ18 defined iNKT TCRs. VDJdb, accessed on 1 November 2021, was searched for TCRs annotated for CMV, EBV and SARS-CoV-2, and TCRs annotated for more than one antigen were excluded. Clones were called with MiXCR by TCRdb after fastp trimmed the public reads at Q25, and only in-frame beta chains were retained. CDR3 protein duplicates are merged, each entry listing the most common genes and DNA. The V and J calls reflect TCRdb's pipeline rather than the authors' work. Across this sample there are 100,000 to 140,000 distinct CDR3 sequences, with 11% seen only once. The leading ten clones occupy 6.5% to 8% of the sample.

Set within a cohort of healthcare workers in London, UK, this nested case-control study involved weekly PCR testing of nasopharyngeal swabs along with blood sampling. Between 23 and 31 March 2020, the week of the UK lockdown, healthcare workers were enrolled and then followed up weekly for as long as 16 weeks. The data are from a study of early T cells in non-severe SARS-CoV-2 infection (dated by TCRdb to the early 2020s). About the full investigation: Bulk RNA from unsorted whole blood was used for TCR sequencing, so alpha and beta chains could not be paired. General findings and caveats noted by the study authors: VDJdb matching was skewed toward anti-spike CD8 responses, so virus-specific expansions were likely underestimated and private and CD4 specificities were missed.

At the junction V is shortened by 7 bases and J by 8 bases; bases outside the gene matches: 3. Spanning cysteine to phenylalanine, the CDR3 consists of 12 amino acids. Only CDR3 DNA is held: 36 bases, read in frame from base 1. CDR1 and CDR2 are drawn from the germline V gene: SNHLY, FYNNEI. The TCR comes from an adult who was a healthcare worker with PCR-confirmed SARS-CoV-2 infection or an uninfected control (not recorded which). Rearrangement joined TRBV2 to TRBJ2-1, and 9 junction bases match TRBD1. Sequenced: whole blood. CDR3 sequence: CASTGTGHEQFF. At the DNA level, the sequence is TGTGCCAGCACTGGGACAGGGCATGAGCAGTTCTTC.